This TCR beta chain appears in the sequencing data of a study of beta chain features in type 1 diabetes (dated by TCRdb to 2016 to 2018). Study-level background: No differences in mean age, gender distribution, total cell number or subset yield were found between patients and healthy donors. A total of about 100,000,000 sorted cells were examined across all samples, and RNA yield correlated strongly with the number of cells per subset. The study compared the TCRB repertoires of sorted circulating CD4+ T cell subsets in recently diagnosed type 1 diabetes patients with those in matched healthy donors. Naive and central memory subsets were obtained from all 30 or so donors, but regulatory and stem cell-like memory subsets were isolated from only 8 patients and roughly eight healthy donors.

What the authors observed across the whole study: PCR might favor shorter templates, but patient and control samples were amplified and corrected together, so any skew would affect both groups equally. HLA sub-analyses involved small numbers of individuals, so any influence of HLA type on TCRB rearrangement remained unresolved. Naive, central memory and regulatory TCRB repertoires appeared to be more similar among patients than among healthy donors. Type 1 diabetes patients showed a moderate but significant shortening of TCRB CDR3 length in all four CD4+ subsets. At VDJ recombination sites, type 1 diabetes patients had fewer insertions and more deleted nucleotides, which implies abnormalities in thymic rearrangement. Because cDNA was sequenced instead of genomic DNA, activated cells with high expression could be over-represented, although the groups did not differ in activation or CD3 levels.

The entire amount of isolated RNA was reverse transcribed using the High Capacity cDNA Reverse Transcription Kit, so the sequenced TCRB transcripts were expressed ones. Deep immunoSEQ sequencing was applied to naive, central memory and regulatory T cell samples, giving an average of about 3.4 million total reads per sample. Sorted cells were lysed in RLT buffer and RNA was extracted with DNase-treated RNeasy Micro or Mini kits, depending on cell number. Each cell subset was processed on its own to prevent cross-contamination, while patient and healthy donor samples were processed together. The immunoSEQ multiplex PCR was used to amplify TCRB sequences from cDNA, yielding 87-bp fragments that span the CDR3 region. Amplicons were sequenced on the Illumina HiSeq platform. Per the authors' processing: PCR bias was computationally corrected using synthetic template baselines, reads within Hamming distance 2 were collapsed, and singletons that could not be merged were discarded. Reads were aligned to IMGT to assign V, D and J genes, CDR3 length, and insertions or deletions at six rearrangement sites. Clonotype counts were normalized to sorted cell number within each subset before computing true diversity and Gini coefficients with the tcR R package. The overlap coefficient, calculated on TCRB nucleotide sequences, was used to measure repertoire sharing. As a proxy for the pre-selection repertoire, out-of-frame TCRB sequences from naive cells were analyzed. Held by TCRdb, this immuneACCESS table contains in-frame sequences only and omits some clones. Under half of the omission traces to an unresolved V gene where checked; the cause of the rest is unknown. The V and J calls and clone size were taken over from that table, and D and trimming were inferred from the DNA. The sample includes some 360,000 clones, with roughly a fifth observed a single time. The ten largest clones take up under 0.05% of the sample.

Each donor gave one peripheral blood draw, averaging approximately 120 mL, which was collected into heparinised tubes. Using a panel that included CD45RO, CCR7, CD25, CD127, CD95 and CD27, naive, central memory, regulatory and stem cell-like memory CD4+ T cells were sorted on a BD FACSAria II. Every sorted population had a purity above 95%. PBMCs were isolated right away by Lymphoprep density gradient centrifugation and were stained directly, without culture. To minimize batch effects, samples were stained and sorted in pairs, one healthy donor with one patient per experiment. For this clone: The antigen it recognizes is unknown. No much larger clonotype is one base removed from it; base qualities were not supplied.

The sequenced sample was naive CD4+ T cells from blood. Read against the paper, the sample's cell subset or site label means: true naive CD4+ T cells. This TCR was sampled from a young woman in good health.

CDR3 reads: CASSGQGATEAFF. The nucleotide sequence reads TGTGCCAGCTCAGGACAGGGGGCTACTGAAGCTTTCTTT. The chain uses TRBV18 and TRBJ1-1; 11 bases in the junction line up with TRBD1. Germline trimming amounts to 5 bases on V and 5 bases on J, with 1 as the count of junction bases outside the gene matches. CDR1 and CDR2 are drawn from the germline V gene: KGHSH, LQKENI. The CDR3 goes from the cysteine to the phenylalanine over 13 residues. Solely the CDR3 DNA is kept, with 39 bases framed from the first base.